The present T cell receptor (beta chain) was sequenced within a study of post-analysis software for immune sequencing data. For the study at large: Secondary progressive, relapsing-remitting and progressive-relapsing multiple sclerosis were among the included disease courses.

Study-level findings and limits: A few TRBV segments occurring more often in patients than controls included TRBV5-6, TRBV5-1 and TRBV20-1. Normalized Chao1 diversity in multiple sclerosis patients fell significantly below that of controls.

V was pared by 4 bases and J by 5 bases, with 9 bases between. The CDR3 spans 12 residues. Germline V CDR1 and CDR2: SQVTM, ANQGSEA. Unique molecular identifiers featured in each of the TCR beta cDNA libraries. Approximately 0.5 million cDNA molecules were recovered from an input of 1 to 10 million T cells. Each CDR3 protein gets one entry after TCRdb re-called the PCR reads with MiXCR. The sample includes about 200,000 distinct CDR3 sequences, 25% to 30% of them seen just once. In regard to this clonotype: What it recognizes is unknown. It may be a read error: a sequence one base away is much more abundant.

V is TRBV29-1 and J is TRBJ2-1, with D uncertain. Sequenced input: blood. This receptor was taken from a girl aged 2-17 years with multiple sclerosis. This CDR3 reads CSVVHPNNEQFF. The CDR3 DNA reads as TGCAGCGTTGTCCACCCCAACAATGAGCAGTTCTTC.